The 6 T cell receptor beta chains reported below all come from one sample, sequenced in a study of early T cells in non-severe SARS-CoV-2 infection. Each CDR3 protein is one row after TCRdb ran MiXCR on the 5' RACE reads. The table includes roughly 100,000 distinct CDR3 sequences, around 13% detected once. The sequenced sample consisted of whole blood. These receptor sequences come from an adult who was a healthcare worker with PCR-confirmed SARS-CoV-2 infection or an uninfected control (not recorded which).

This clonotype has ten or more counts. The chain has TRBV28 and TRBJ1-5; D is ambiguous. The CDR3 spans 14 residues. V lost 2 bases to trimming and J lost 7 bases, with 12 bases between them. The germline gives CDR1 MDHEN, CDR2 SYDVKM. CDR3 in amino acids: CASSLRTASQPQHF. The DNA for the CDR3 is TGTGCCAGCAGTTTACGCACCGCCAGCCAGCCCCAGCATTTT.

The rearrangement uses TRBV11-2 and TRBJ2-1; 9 positions agree with TRBD2. The CDR3 is made up of 18 amino acids. CDR1 is SGHAT, CDR2 FQNNGV, per germline. After removal of 1 base from V and 7 bases from J, the junction contained 14 bases not matched to a gene. The DNA for the CDR3 is TGTGCCAGCAGCTTAGTAGCCAGCGGGAGGAAGACAGGGAATGAGCAGTTCTTC. It translates to CASSLVASGRKTGNEQFF.

This clonotype was found many times. V and J are TRBV29-1 and TRBJ2-7; 7 bases map to TRBD1. V gave up 5 bases and J gave up 4 bases; unmatched junction bases: 17. The germline gives CDR1 SQVTM, CDR2 ANQGSEA. CDR3 length: 16 residues. The CDR3 is CSVTNEQGLTIYEQYF. CDR3 DNA: TGCAGCGTTACCAATGAACAGGGGTTAACCATATACGAGCAGTACTTC.

This clonotype showed up just a few times. V usage is TRBV5-6 and J usage is TRBJ2-7; maybe TRBD2 (5 bases). This CDR3 has 13 residues. Trimming shortened V by 4 bases and J by 1 base, and 9 bases separated the two germline ends. CDR1 SGHDT and CDR2 YYEEEE come from the germline V gene. CDR3 in amino acids: CASSPGKSYEQYF. CDR3 sequence (DNA): TGTGCCAGCAGCCCCGGGAAGTCCTACGAGCAGTACTTC. The whole variable domain, filled in from reference TRBV5-6 and TRBJ2-7, reads DAGVTQSPTHLIKTRGQQVTLRCSPKSGHDTVSWYQQALGQGPQFIFQYYEEEERQRGNFPDRFSGHQFPNYSSELNVNALLLGDSALYLCASSPGKSYEQYFGPGTRLTVT.

This clonotype was found a few times. V gene TRBV3-1 combines with J gene TRBJ2-5; possible D gene TRBD1, 5 bases. CDR1 is LGHDT and CDR2 is YNNKEL in the germline V gene (reference sequence). This CDR3 is 11 amino acids long. V lost 5 bases, J lost 7 bases, and 8 bases lay in between. CDR3 DNA sequence: TGTGCCAGCAGCGGTACAGGGACCCAGTACTTC. Translation: CASSGTGTQYF.

This clonotype was detected ten times or more. The chain carries TRBV27 and TRBJ2-7, with D maybe TRBD2 (6 bases). V was clipped by 5 bases and J by 1 base, with 9 bases between them. Germline V lookup: CDR1 MNHEY, CDR2 SMNVEV (reference sequence). CDR3 length: 13 residues. This CDR3 is CASSRDLSYEQYF. The CDR3 nucleotides are TGTGCCAGCAGTCGGGACTTGTCCTACGAGCAGTACTTC.